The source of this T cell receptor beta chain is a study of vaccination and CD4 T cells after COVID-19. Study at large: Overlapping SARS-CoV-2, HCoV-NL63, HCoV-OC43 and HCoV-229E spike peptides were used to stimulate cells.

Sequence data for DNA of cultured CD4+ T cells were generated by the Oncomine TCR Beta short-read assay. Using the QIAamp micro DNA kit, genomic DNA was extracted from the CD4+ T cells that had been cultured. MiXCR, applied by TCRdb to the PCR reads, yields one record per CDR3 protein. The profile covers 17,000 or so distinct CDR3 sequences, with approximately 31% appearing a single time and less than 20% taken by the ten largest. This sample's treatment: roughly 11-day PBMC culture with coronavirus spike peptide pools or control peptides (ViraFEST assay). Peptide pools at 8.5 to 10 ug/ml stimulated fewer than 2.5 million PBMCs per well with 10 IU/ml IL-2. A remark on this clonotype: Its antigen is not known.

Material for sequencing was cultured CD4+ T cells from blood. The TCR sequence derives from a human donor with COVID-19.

The CDR3 nucleotides are TGCGCCAGCAGCTTGGGACAGGCCCGGTCCTACACCTTC. Protein sequence: CASSLGQARSYTF. The gene calls are TRBV5-1 and TRBJ1-2; D might be TRBD1 (6 bases). CDR3 size: 13 residues. CDR1 SGHRS and CDR2 YFSETQ come from the germline V gene. The V end lost 0 bases, the J end lost 10 bases, and 13 bases lay between the germline ends. The whole variable domain, filled in from reference TRBV5-1 and TRBJ1-2, reads KAGVTQTPRYLIKTRGQQVTLSCSPISGHRSVSWYQQTPGQGLQFLFEYFSETQRNKGNFPGRFSGRQFSNSRSEMNVSTLELGDSALYLCASSLGQARSYTFGSGTRLTVV.